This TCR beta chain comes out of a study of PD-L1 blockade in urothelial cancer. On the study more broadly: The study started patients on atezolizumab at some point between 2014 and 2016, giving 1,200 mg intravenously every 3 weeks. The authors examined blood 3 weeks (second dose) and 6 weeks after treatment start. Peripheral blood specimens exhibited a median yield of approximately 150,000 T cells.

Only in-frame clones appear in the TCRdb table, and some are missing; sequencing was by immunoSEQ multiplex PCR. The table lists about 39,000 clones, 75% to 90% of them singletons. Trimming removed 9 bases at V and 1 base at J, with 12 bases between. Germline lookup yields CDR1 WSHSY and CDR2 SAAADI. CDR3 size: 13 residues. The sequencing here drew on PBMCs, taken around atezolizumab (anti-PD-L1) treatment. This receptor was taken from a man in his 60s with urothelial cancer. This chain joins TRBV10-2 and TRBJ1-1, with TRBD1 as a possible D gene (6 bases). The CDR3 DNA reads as TGCGCCAGTAACAGGGTAGGGAACACTGAAGCTTTCTTT. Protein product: CASNRVGNTEAFF.